A single sample is the source of the 28 T cell receptor beta chains below, sequenced in a study of a mutant IDH1 vaccine in newly diagnosed glioma (dated by TCRdb to about 2021). The time point label, as the study defines it: week 47, end of study. A 20-mer mutant IDH1 peptide at 300 micrograms in Montanide made up each vaccine dose, which was injected subcutaneously together with topical imiquimod. The protocol used for the library was the immunoSEQ multiplex PCR assay. What TCRdb holds here is the immuneACCESS table cut down to in-frame rearrangements. Part of the clones is not present; checked against another copy, under half of the missing clones reflect an unresolved V gene, and the others are unexplained. Recorded for this sample are tens of thousands of clones; approximately 82% of them occurred a single time. The top ten hold around a sixth of the sample. Which antigens these TCRs recognize remains unknown.

This sample comprised PBMCs, obtained from a glioma patient whose treatment included an IDH1 peptide vaccine. All receptors come from a man between 18 and 35 years old with glioma. Some clones in this sample may be carry-over from other donors' samples.

The CDR3 nucleotides are TGTGCCAGCAGCCAAGATTCCAGGGTGGATGGCTACACCTTC. It encodes CASSQDSRVDGYTF. V usage is TRBV14 and J usage is TRBJ1-2; TRBD1 is a possible D gene (5 bases). V lost 0 bases to trimming and J lost 6 bases, with 11 bases between them. From germline, CDR1 is SGHDN and CDR2 FVKESK. The CDR3 is made up of 14 amino acids.

The chain recombines TRBV28 with TRBJ1-3; D gene ambiguous. The V and J ends lost 5 bases and 0 bases respectively, with 14 bases between them. CDR3 length: 16 residues. Germline loops: CDR1 MDHEN, CDR2 SYDVKM. The CDR3 region is CASSGRVPSSGNTIYF. The CDR3 DNA reads as TGTGCCAGCAGTGGCCGGGTACCATCCTCTGGAAACACCATATATTTT. Full variable domain (remainder filled in from reference TRBV28 and TRBJ1-3): DVKVTQSSRYLVKRTGEKVFLECVQDMDHENMFWYRQDPGLGLRLIYFSYDVKMKEKGDIPEGYSVSREKKERFSLILESASTNQTSMYLCASSGRVPSSGNTIYFGEGSWLTVV.

This chain uses TRBV6-5 with TRBJ1-3, with a possible D match to TRBD1 (5 bases). The CDR3 loop spans 15 amino acids. V shed 5 bases and J shed 0 bases, with 11 bases lying between them. Germline CDR1 reads MNHEY; CDR2 reads SVGAGI. The CDR3: CASSSDRISGNTIYF. The DNA for the CDR3 is TGTGCCAGCAGTAGCGACAGAATCTCTGGAAACACCATATATTTT.

This chain connects TRBV5-6 to TRBJ2-3; 14 nucleotides line up with TRBD2. The junction had 4 bases not matched to a gene; V was cut back by 3 bases and J by 4 bases. Germline CDR1 is SGHDT and CDR2 is YYEEEE. The CDR3 consists of 16 residues. The CDR3 DNA is TGTGCCAGCAGCTACCCGGGACTAGCGGGAGCAGATACGCAGTATTTT. Residues: CASSYPGLAGADTQYF.

This clone was seen just once. This chain uses TRBV15 with TRBJ1-5; no definite D call. This CDR3 comprises 12 residues. V shed 0 bases and J shed 10 bases, with 7 bases lying between them. Germline lookup yields CDR1 LNHNV and CDR2 YYDKDF (reference sequence). The CDR3 sequence: CATSRDLDPQHF. The DNA for the CDR3 is TGTGCCACCAGCAGAGATCTGGATCCCCAGCATTTT.

The gene calls are TRBV7-9 and TRBJ1-5; the D is unclear. The germline V and J ends were trimmed by 3 bases and 4 bases, with 10 bases remaining between them. Germline V gives CDR1 SEHNR, CDR2 FQNEAQ (reference sequence). CDR3 length equals 14 residues. CDR3 residues: CASSFDLGNQPQHF. The CDR3 nucleotides read TGTGCCAGCAGCTTTGACCTCGGGAATCAGCCCCAGCATTTT.

The chain combines TRBV5-1 with TRBJ1-1, with unresolved D. With 2 bases removed from V and 1 base from J, the gap between germline ends came to 9 bases. The germline gives CDR1 SGHRS, CDR2 YFSETQ. CDR3 length equals 14 residues. The CDR3 sequence: CASSFTTKNTEAFF. The CDR3, as DNA: TGCGCCAGCAGCTTCACCACCAAGAACACTGAAGCTTTCTTT.

The chain is built from TRBV4-1 and TRBJ1-2; D is unclear. The CDR3 spans 18 residues. V shed 0 bases and J shed 8 bases, with 25 bases lying between them. CDR1 is MGHRA, CDR2 YSYEKL, per germline. CDR3 in DNA: TGCGCCAGCAGCCAAGAAAGATCGACGTACCTTTTAGCCGGGGGCTACACCTTC. Protein sequence: CASSQERSTYLLAGGYTF.

The chain joins TRBV18 to TRBJ2-3; tentatively, D is TRBD2 (6 bases). CDR3 length equals 11 residues. Germline V CDR1 and CDR2: KGHSH, LQKENI. V lost 8 bases to trimming and J lost 15 bases, with 18 bases between them. CDR3 DNA sequence: TGTGCCAGCCTGTTGGCGGGGACCCCCTATTTT. Translated, it gives CASLLAGTPYF.

In its sample, this clone was seen a few times. V is TRBV29-1 and J is TRBJ1-2; tentatively, D is TRBD1 (5 bases). Germline V gives CDR1 SQVTM, CDR2 ANQGSEA. The CDR3 covers 13 residues. Trimming removed 4 bases from V and 1 base from J, with 10 bases in between. The CDR3 sequence: CSVGQRFNYGYTF. The CDR3 bases are TGCAGCGTTGGACAGAGATTTAACTATGGCTACACCTTC.

This rearrangement joins TRBV5-6 to TRBJ1-1; the D gene is possibly TRBD1 (6 bases). The CDR3 spans 15 residues. V lost 0 bases to trimming and J lost 6 bases, with 15 bases between them. From germline, CDR1 is SGHDT and CDR2 YYEEEE. The CDR3, as DNA: TGTGCCAGCAGCTTGGCCCGTAGGGGGGCGTCTGAAGCTTTCTTT. Its translation: CASSLARRGASEAFF.

The chain carries TRBV19 and TRBJ1-2; 8 nucleotides line up with TRBD1. Germline V gives CDR1 LNHDA, CDR2 SQIVND (reference sequence). Trimming removed 3 bases from V and 4 bases from J; junction bases left unmatched: 1. This CDR3 comprises 13 residues. For the CDR3, the DNA is TGTGCCAGTAGTATTCAGGGGGCCTATGGCTACACCTTC. Protein sequence: CASSIQGAYGYTF.

The CDR3, as DNA: TGTGCCAGCAGCTTGGAAATAGAGGTTGGGTATGGCTACACCTTC. Translating it yields CASSLEIEVGYGYTF. The gene calls are TRBV5-6 and TRBJ1-2; D uncertain. This CDR3 is built from 15 residues. The V and J ends lost 0 bases and 5 bases respectively, with 14 bases between them. Germline loops: CDR1 SGHDT, CDR2 YYEEEE.

This chain connects TRBV19 to TRBJ1-2; D is perhaps TRBD1 (6 bases). The CDR3 totals 13 residues. The V gene's germline CDR1 is LNHDA and CDR2 SQIVND (reference sequence). The V end lost 7 bases, the J end lost 7 bases, and 16 bases lay between the germline ends. The CDR3 sequence: CASTLSGVVGYTF. CDR3 DNA: TGTGCCAGTACACTATCAGGGGTGGTTGGCTACACCTTC.

V usage is TRBV7-2 and J usage is TRBJ2-7, with D hard to call. Deletions cut 5 bases from V and 0 bases from J, with 17 bases between. This CDR3 has 16 amino acids. From germline, CDR1 is SGHTA and CDR2 FQGNSA. The CDR3 sequence is CASSLSSASSSYEQYF. The CDR3 coding sequence is TGTGCCAGCAGCCTCTCGAGCGCGTCGAGCTCCTACGAGCAGTACTTC.

The CDR3, as DNA: TGTGCCAGCAGCCCAAGGGGGTCAGACAAAAACATTCAGTACTTC. Amino acid sequence: CASSPRGSDKNIQYF. This chain connects TRBV5-4 to TRBJ2-4; tentatively, D is TRBD1 (6 bases). Germline V gene data show CDR1 as SGHNT and CDR2 as YYREEE (reference sequence). Trimming took off 4 bases at V and 3 bases at J, with 14 bases between the two ends. There are 15 residues in the CDR3.

The chain couples TRBV10-1 to TRBJ2-3; TRBD2 matches at 15 bases. Germline-derived CDR1 and CDR2 are WNHNN and SYGVQD (reference sequence). CDR3 length: 16 residues. The ends lost 5 bases at V and 5 bases at J; junction bases unmatched: 5. CDR3 in DNA: TGCGCCAGCAGTCTCCGGACTAGCGGGAGGGGAGATACGCAGTATTTT. The encoded protein is CASSLRTSGRGDTQYF.

This clone was observed once. The chain has TRBV6-1 and TRBJ1-5; D is perhaps TRBD1 (5 bases). V was cut by 6 bases and J by 4 bases, with 10 bases left in between. The V gene's germline CDR1 is MNHNS and CDR2 SASEGT. This CDR3 is 13 amino acids long. CDR3 sequence (DNA): TGTGCCAGCAGGTTTCAGGGAAATCAGCCCCAGCATTTT. Protein: CASRFQGNQPQHF.

The CDR3 region has the DNA TGTGCCAGCAGCTTTTCCCAAGCAGATACGCAGTATTTT. Protein product: CASSFSQADTQYF. The rearrangement uses TRBV7-9 and TRBJ2-3; D unclear. CDR1 SEHNR and CDR2 FQNEAQ come from the germline V gene (reference sequence). The V and J ends lost 3 bases and 4 bases respectively, with 8 bases between them. The CDR3 consists of 13 residues.

This clone is judged medium-sized. The sample has other DNA sequences that encode this CDR3 too. The V gene is TRBV29-1, the J gene TRBJ1-2; no reliable D call. The length of the CDR3 is 10 residues. CDR1 is SQVTM, CDR2 ANQGSEA, per germline. With 1 base removed from V and 5 bases from J, the gap between germline ends came to 2 bases. DNA for the CDR3: TGCAGCGTTGAAGGTTATGGCTACACCTTC. Translation: CSVEGYGYTF. The full variable domain, in which reference TRBV29-1 and TRBJ1-2 provide the parts outside the CDR3, is SAVISQKPSRDICQRGTSLTIQCQVDSQVTMMFWYRQQPGQSLTLIATANQGSEATYESGFVIDKFPISRPNLTFSTLTVSNMSPEDSSIYLCSVEGYGYTFGSGTRLTVV.

The chain carries TRBV19 and TRBJ2-6; TRBD1 is a possible D gene (5 bases). The CDR3 covers 16 residues. V dropped 1 base and J dropped 0 bases, with 7 bases sitting between them. CDR1 and CDR2 from the germline V gene are LNHDA and SQIVND (reference sequence). The CDR3 loop reads CASSIGGGSGANVLTF. CDR3 bases: TGTGCCAGTAGTATAGGGGGCGGCTCTGGGGCCAACGTCCTGACTTTC.

The chain has TRBV4-3 and TRBJ2-5; tentative D call: TRBD2 (6 bases). CDR3 length: 16 amino acids. Germline CDR1 is LGHNA and CDR2 is YSLEER. The germline V and J ends were trimmed by 0 bases and 4 bases, with 15 bases remaining between them. This CDR3 reads CASSQDEAARGETQYF. CDR3 nucleotides: TGCGCCAGCAGCCAAGATGAGGCAGCGCGGGGAGAGACCCAGTACTTC.

The chain links TRBV27 to TRBJ1-5; D might be TRBD1 (6 bases). In germline, CDR1 is MNHEY, CDR2 SMNVEV (reference sequence). The CDR3 extends over 14 amino acids. V was cut by 4 bases and J by 2 bases, with 9 bases left in between. CDR3 in DNA: TGTGCCAGCAGTTCCAGGGGAGGCAATCAGCCCCAGCATTTT. It encodes CASSSRGGNQPQHF.

The rearrangement uses TRBV4-2 and TRBJ2-7; 7 bases line up with TRBD1. The germline V gene encodes CDR1 LGHNA and CDR2 YNFKEQ. The CDR3 sequence is 16 residues long. V lost 0 bases and J lost 3; bases outside the gene matches: 8. The CDR3 DNA sequence: TGTGCCAGCAGCCAAGATGACAGGGAAATACGCTACGAGCAGTACTTC. Translated, it gives CASSQDDREIRYEQYF.

V usage is TRBV6-5 and J usage is TRBJ1-1; D is uncertain. Germline CDR1 MNHEY, CDR2 SVGAGI. V gave up 2 bases and J gave up 4 bases, with 11 bases separating them. This CDR3 contains 14 residues. The CDR3 nucleotides read TGTGCCAGCAGTTACGGACCGGCTAGCACTGAAGCTTTCTTT. It is translated as CASSYGPASTEAFF.

This clone was seen once. The chain links TRBV4-3 to TRBJ1-2; D unclear. The CDR3 covers 14 residues. V was clipped by 1 base and J by 4 bases, with 10 bases between them. CDR1 is LGHNA, CDR2 YSLEER, per germline. The CDR3 loop is CASSQVPDGYGYTF. The CDR3 DNA reads TGCGCCAGCAGCCAAGTTCCAGACGGCTATGGCTACACCTTC.

This clone was counted between two and nine times. The gene calls are TRBV6-5 and TRBJ2-5; maybe TRBD2 (5 bases). CDR3 length: 16 amino acids. Per the germline V gene, CDR1 is MNHEY and CDR2 is SVGAGI. Trimming took 2 bases from V and 0 from J, leaving 13 bases between them. CDR3 residues: CASSYGSVANQETQYF. CDR3 DNA: TGTGCCAGCAGTTACGGGAGTGTAGCGAACCAAGAGACCCAGTACTTC.

This sequence joins TRBV6-1 and TRBJ1-5; 10 positions match TRBD1. The CDR3 runs 15 residues. Germline CDR1 and CDR2: MNHNS and SASEGT. The trim removed 7 bases at V and 3 bases at J, leaving 6 bases unmatched. The CDR3 DNA is TGTGCCAGCAAACTAGGGACAGGGGTCAATCAGCCCCAGCATTTT. Translating it yields CASKLGTGVNQPQHF.